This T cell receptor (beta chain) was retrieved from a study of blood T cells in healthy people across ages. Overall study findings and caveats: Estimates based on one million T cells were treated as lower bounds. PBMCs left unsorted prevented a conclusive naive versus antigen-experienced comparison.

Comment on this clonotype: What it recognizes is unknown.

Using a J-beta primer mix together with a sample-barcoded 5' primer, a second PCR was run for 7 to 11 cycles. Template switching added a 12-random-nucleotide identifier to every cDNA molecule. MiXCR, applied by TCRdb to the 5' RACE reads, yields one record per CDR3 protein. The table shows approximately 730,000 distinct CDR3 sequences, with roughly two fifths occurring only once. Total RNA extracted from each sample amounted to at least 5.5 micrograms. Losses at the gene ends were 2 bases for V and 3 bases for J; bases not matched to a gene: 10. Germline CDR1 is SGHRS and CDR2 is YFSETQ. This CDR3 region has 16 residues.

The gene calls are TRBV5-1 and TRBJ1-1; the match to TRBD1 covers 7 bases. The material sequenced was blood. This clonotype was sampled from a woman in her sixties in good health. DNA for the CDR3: TGCGCCAGCAGCTTAATGGGCCGCACAGGGGACACTGAAGCTTTCTTT. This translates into CASSLMGRTGDTEAFF.